The 23 T cell receptor beta chains given below trace back to one sample, sequenced in a study of cytomegalovirus exposure and HLA in healthy donors. Vbeta (60) and Jbeta (13) primers were used in the PCR. TCRdb's table, derived via immunoSEQ multiplex PCR, lists solely in-frame clones and lacks some. Of roughly 100,000 clones in the sample, 65% to 85% were seen once. Sequencing used PBMCs. Source of these receptors: a man aged 50 to 60 in good health and CMV-seropositive.

The chain uses TRBV18 and TRBJ1-5; D is perhaps TRBD1 (5 bases). V lost 2 bases, J lost 7 bases, and 15 bases lay in between. Germline loops: CDR1 KGHSH, CDR2 LQKENI. This CDR3 contains 15 residues. Here the CDR3 DNA reads TGTGCCAGCTCACCAAGGACCGATCGGGGGCAGCCCCAGCATTTT. Residues: CASSPRTDRGQPQHF.

This rearrangement joins TRBV7-6 to TRBJ2-1, with 11 bases identical to TRBD2. Trimming cost V 5 bases and J 4 bases; bases outside gene matches: 7. The CDR3 has 16 residues. In germline, CDR1 is SGHVS, CDR2 FNYEAQ. CDR3 region: CASSVSGTSGYNEQFF. CDR3 DNA sequence: TGTGCCAGCAGCGTGTCCGGGACTAGCGGATACAATGAGCAGTTCTTC.

V and J are TRBV5-4 and TRBJ2-3; TRBD2 matches at 11 bases. Losses at the gene ends were 0 bases for V and 7 bases for J; bases not matched to a gene: 10. CDR1 and CDR2 from the germline V gene are SGHNT and YYREEE (reference sequence). This CDR3 comprises 17 residues. This CDR3 is CASSLDPLAGGGNTQYF. CDR3 sequence (DNA): TGTGCCAGCAGCTTGGACCCCCTAGCGGGAGGTGGGAATACGCAGTATTTT. The whole variable domain, remainder taken from reference TRBV5-4 and TRBJ2-3, is ETGVTQSPTHLIKTRGQQVTLRCSSQSGHNTVSWYQQALGQGPQFIFQYYREEENGRGNFPPRFSGLQFPNYSSELNVNALELDDSALYLCASSLDPLAGGGNTQYFGPGTRLTVL.

This chain links TRBV7-9 with TRBJ2-2, with TRBD1 matching 9 bases. V lost 4 bases and J lost 8; bases outside the gene matches: 5. This CDR3 region has 14 residues. The V gene's germline CDR1 is SEHNR and CDR2 FQNEAQ (reference sequence). DNA of the CDR3: TGTGCCAGCAGCTACGGACAGGGGAGGGGGGAGCTGTTTTTT. Its translation is CASSYGQGRGELFF.

J is TRBJ2-3 and V is TRBV7-3; 9 bases are shared with TRBD2. The V gene end was trimmed by 2 bases and the J gene end by 2 bases; junction bases not matched to a gene: 5. The CDR3 totals 16 residues. CDR1 is SGHTA and CDR2 is FQGTGA in the germline V gene. The CDR3 coding sequence is TGTGCCAGCAGCTTACAGGCTAGCGGGAACACAGATACGCAGTATTTT. It specifies CASSLQASGNTDTQYF.

This clone was detected once. The rearrangement uses TRBV29-1 and TRBJ2-7, with TRBD2 matching over 8 bases. V was pared by 4 bases and J by 6 bases, with 14 bases of the junction left unmatched. Germline V gene sequence: CDR1 SQVTM, CDR2 ANQGSEA. The CDR3 length is 15 residues. In nucleotides, the CDR3 is TGCAGCGTTGGGGCTAGCGGGCGGGGTTGGGGCGAGCAGTACTTC. Translated: CSVGASGRGWGEQYF.

V is TRBV15 and J is TRBJ1-2; D gene uncertain. Looked up from germline, CDR1 is LNHNV and CDR2 is YYDKDF (reference sequence). The CDR3 covers 14 residues. V lost 0 bases and J 7 bases, leaving 12 bases between the germline ends. The CDR3 here is CATSRDLVELGYTF. CDR3 in DNA: TGTGCCACCAGCAGAGATCTCGTAGAACTTGGCTACACCTTC.

The gene calls are TRBV19 and TRBJ2-1; 8 bases line up with TRBD2. The CDR3 is 19 amino acids. The V segment lost 4 bases and the J segment 0 bases; nucleotides outside the gene matches: 14. The germline CDR1 and CDR2 sequences are LNHDA and SQIVND (reference sequence). The CDR3 region has the DNA TGTGCCAGTAGTAAGGTTGGTAGCGGGACCCTGAGCTCCTACAATGAGCAGTTCTTC. Protein product: CASSKVGSGTLSSYNEQFF.

This clone was counted only a few times. The DNA of the CDR3 is TGTGCCAGCAGCTACAATCGGCAGGGCACAGATACGCAGTATTTT. It yields the protein CASSYNRQGTDTQYF. This chain uses TRBV21-1 with TRBJ2-3; TRBD1 is taken as the D call from the table, unchecked against the DNA. TRBV21-1 is a listed pseudogene. The CDR3 is made up of 15 amino acids.

The genes are TRBV5-1 and TRBJ1-1; 10 bases are a match to TRBD1. The trim removed 4 bases at V and 3 bases at J, leaving 3 bases unmatched. Germline V gene data show CDR1 as SGHRS and CDR2 as YFSETQ. The length of the CDR3 is 14 residues. The CDR3 nucleotides are TGCGCCAGCAGCCTGGGGACAGGGGACACTGAAGCTTTCTTT. Its protein product is CASSLGTGDTEAFF.

The chain joins TRBV19 to TRBJ2-1; D not resolved. Germline V gene data show CDR1 as LNHDA and CDR2 as SQIVND (reference sequence). The CDR3 sequence is 16 residues long. The V gene lost 1 base and the J gene lost 1 base, with 11 bases spanning the gap. The CDR3 here is CASSIGGTLSYNEQFF. The DNA of the CDR3 is TGTGCCAGTAGTATAGGAGGCACCCTATCCTACAATGAGCAGTTCTTC. The full variable domain, completed using reference TRBV19 and TRBJ2-1, is DGGITQSPKYLFRKEGQNVTLSCEQNLNHDAMYWYRQDPGQGLRLIYYSQIVNDFQKGDIAEGYSVSREKKESFPLTVTSAQKNPTAFYLCASSIGGTLSYNEQFFGPGTRLTVL.

The table lists this clone with a count of one. The CDR3 region has the DNA TGTGCCAGCAGATCCGACAGGGGAGAAACCTACGAGCAGTACTTC. Protein product: CASRSDRGETYEQYF. The J gene is TRBJ2-7, the V gene TRBV6-5; 8 nucleotides match TRBD1. V shed 6 bases, J shed 2 bases, and the junction held 9 bases outside the gene matches. The germline V gene encodes CDR1 MNHEY and CDR2 SVGAGI. The CDR3 runs to 15 residues.

CDR3 protein: CASSQVRGSDTQYF. The DNA for the CDR3 is TGTGCCAGCAGCCAAGTACGCGGTTCGGATACGCAGTATTTT. The rearrangement joins TRBV4-2 to TRBJ2-3; no clear D. This CDR3 comprises 14 residues. V was clipped by 1 base and J by 6 bases, with 11 bases between them. Germline V lookup: CDR1 LGHNA, CDR2 YNFKEQ.

The chain links TRBV5-1 to TRBJ2-7, with a possible D match to TRBD1 (5 bases). This CDR3 region has 14 residues. Germline V gives CDR1 SGHRS, CDR2 YFSETQ. Between the trimmed V and J ends, which lost 2 bases and 3 bases, there was a span of 12 bases. The CDR3 DNA sequence: TGCGCCAGCAGCTTTACCAGGGAACTCTACGAGCAGTACTTC. Protein product: CASSFTRELYEQYF. The whole variable domain, remainder taken from reference TRBV5-1 and TRBJ2-7, is KAGVTQTPRYLIKTRGQQVTLSCSPISGHRSVSWYQQTPGQGLQFLFEYFSETQRNKGNFPGRFSGRQFSNSRSEMNVSTLELGDSALYLCASSFTRELYEQYFGPGTRLTVT.

The rearrangement links TRBV30 to TRBJ1-5; TRBD1 matches 8 bases. Trimming removed 5 bases from V and 6 bases from J; junction bases left unmatched: 6. CDR3 length: 13 amino acids. The germline CDR1 and CDR2 sequences are GTSNPN and SVGIG (reference sequence). The CDR3 loop is CAWGQGLGQPQHF. The CDR3, as DNA: TGTGCCTGGGGACAGGGCCTCGGTCAGCCCCAGCATTTT. Supplemented by reference TRBV30 and TRBJ1-5, the full variable domain reads SQTIHQWPATLVQPVGSPLSLECTVEGTSNPNLYWYRQAAGRGLQLLFYSVGIGQISSEVPQNLSASRPQDRQFILSSKKLLLSDSGFYLCAWGQGLGQPQHFGDGTRLSIL.

This clone was observed a handful of times. The rearrangement links TRBV6-5 to TRBJ2-1; 10 nucleotides agree with TRBD2. Germline CDR1 is MNHEY and CDR2 is SVGAGI. CDR3 length: 15 amino acids. J gave up 4 bases and V 7 bases, and 7 bases lay outside the gene matches. For the CDR3, the DNA is TGTGCCAGCACCCCCTCACTAGCGGGATACAATGAGCAGTTCTTC. It encodes CASTPSLAGYNEQFF.

Here the CDR3 reads CASSQDTWSDGYTF. The CDR3 DNA reads as TGTGCCAGCAGCCAAGATACGTGGTCGGATGGCTACACCTTC. The chain employs TRBV14 and TRBJ1-2; no clear D gene. The CDR3 consists of 14 residues. Germline CDR1 reads SGHDN; CDR2 reads FVKESK. Trimming shortened V by 0 bases and J by 6 bases, and 11 bases separated the two germline ends. The whole variable domain, remainder taken from reference TRBV14 and TRBJ1-2, is EAGVTQFPSHSVIEKGQTVTLRCDPISGHDNLYWYRRVMGKEIKFLLHFVKESKQDESGMPNNRFLAERTGGTYSTLKVQPAELEDSGVYFCASSQDTWSDGYTFGSGTRLTVV.

The chain couples TRBV7-2 to TRBJ1-5; no reliable D call. The CDR3 is made up of 18 amino acids. V gave up 1 base and J gave up 0 bases, with 16 bases separating them. Germline values: CDR1 SGHTA, CDR2 FQGNSA. The CDR3 spells CASSLERGFRGSNQPQHF. In nucleotides, the CDR3 is TGTGCCAGCAGCTTAGAGCGTGGATTCCGGGGTAGCAATCAGCCCCAGCATTTT. Variable domain in full (rest from reference TRBV7-2 and TRBJ1-5): GAGVSQSPSNKVTEKGKDVELRCDPISGHTALYWYRQSLGQGLEFLIYFQGNSAPDKSGLPSDRFSAERTGGSVSTLTIQRTQQEDSAVYLCASSLERGFRGSNQPQHFGDGTRLSIL.

The sample holds a few counts of this clone. V gene TRBV5-6 combines with J gene TRBJ2-5, with TRBD1 as a possible D gene (5 bases). Germline assignment: CDR1 SGHDT and CDR2 YYEEEE. CDR3 size: 11 residues. V was trimmed by 5 bases and J by 9 bases, leaving 11 bases between them. CDR3: CASSSGFAQYF. The CDR3 DNA reads TGTGCCAGCAGTTCAGGGTTTGCCCAGTACTTC.

This clone was seen only a few times. This chain uses TRBV18 with TRBJ2-1; TRBD2 aligns across 9 bases. Germline trimming cut 0 bases from V and 5 bases from J; bases unmatched to any gene: 5. The germline V gene has CDR1 KGHSH and CDR2 LQKENI. The length of the CDR3 is 16 residues. The CDR3 loop reads CASSPPGREGNNEQFF. For the CDR3, the DNA is TGTGCCAGCTCACCACCTGGGCGGGAGGGGAACAATGAGCAGTTCTTC. The variable domain in full, with the rest retrieved from reference TRBV18 and TRBJ2-1, is NAGVMQNPRHLVRRRGQEARLRCSPMKGHSHVYWYRQLPEEGLKFMVYLQKENIIDESGMPKERFSAEFPKEGPSILRIQQVVRGDSAAYFCASSPPGREGNNEQFFGPGTRLTVL.

There are a few counts of this clone. The chain is built from TRBV29-1 and TRBJ2-3, with 10 bases aligning to TRBD2. This CDR3 has 14 amino acids. Germline CDR1 reads SQVTM; CDR2 reads ANQGSEA. Losses at the gene ends were 6 bases for V and 4 bases for J; bases not matched to a gene: 7. The CDR3 DNA follows: TGCAGCGTGCTCGGAGCGGGAGGGCCAGATACGCAGTATTTT. This gives the protein CSVLGAGGPDTQYF.

V is TRBV7-6 and J is TRBJ2-1, with TRBD2 identical over 7 bases. The CDR3 extends over 15 amino acids. With 4 bases clipped from V and 8 bases from J, the junction kept 11 bases outside the gene matches. Germline-derived CDR1 and CDR2 are SGHVS and FNYEAQ. This CDR3 is CASSSGLVGGDEQFF. The CDR3, as DNA: TGTGCCAGCAGCTCCGGACTAGTTGGCGGCGATGAGCAGTTCTTC. The full variable domain, in which reference TRBV7-6 and TRBJ2-1 provide the parts outside the CDR3, is GAGVSQSPRYKVTKRGQDVALRCDPISGHVSLYWYRQALGQGPEFLTYFNYEAQQDKSGLPNDRFSAERPEGSISTLTIQRTEQRDSAMYRCASSSGLVGGDEQFFGPGTRLTVL.

This sequence joins TRBV2 and TRBJ2-7; D remains unclear. CDR1 and CDR2 (germline): SNHLY, FYNNEI. Trimming pared 5 bases from V and 3 bases from J, leaving 14 bases between. The CDR3 sequence is 14 residues long. CDR3 coding DNA: TGTGCCAGCAGTCAAGGTACGATCGGCTACGAGCAGTACTTC. As protein: CASSQGTIGYEQYF.